This T cell receptor (beta chain) was sequenced for a study of cytomegalovirus exposure and HLA in healthy donors. On this clone: Antigen: not known.

PCR amplification relied on 60 Vbeta primers (plus 13 Jbeta primers). Original analysis: Later reanalysis found approximately 80 million unique TCR beta chains, some 10 million of them shared. The protocol was immunoSEQ multiplex PCR, while the TCRdb copy is restricted to in-frame clones and leaves out a portion. That table supplies the V and J calls and clone size; D and trimming were determined from the DNA. The sample holds some 96,000 clones, 55% to 75% seen once. Though nominally healthy at sampling, donors likely had unrecorded immune exposures. The CDR3 has 13 amino acids. V shed 6 bases and J shed 0 bases, with 9 bases lying between them. Germline CDR1 reads MDHEN; CDR2 reads SYDVKM. Broader study findings: Some public TCRs appeared in many individuals, while most sequences were rare. The analysis excluded some indistinguishable V segments, including TRBV6-2 and TRBV6-3.

This receptor was identified in a man in his 60s in good health and CMV-seronegative. The rearrangement uses TRBV28 and TRBJ2-7, with D unresolved. The sequencing sample was made of PBMCs. The CDR3 region has the DNA TGTGCCAGCAGCCCCCCCCTCTCCTACGAGCAGTACTTC. It specifies CASSPPLSYEQYF.